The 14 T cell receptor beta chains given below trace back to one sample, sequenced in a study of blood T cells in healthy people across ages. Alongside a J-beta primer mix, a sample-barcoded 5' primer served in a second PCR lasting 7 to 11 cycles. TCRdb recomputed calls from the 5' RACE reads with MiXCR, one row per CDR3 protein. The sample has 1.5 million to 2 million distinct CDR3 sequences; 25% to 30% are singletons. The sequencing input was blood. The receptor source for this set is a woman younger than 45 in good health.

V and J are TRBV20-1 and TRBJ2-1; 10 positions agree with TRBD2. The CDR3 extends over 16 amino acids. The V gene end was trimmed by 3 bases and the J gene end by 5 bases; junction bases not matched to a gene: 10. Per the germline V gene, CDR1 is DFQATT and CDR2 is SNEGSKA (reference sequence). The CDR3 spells CSASDKGTSVNNEQFF. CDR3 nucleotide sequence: TGCAGTGCTAGTGATAAGGGGACTAGCGTTAACAATGAGCAGTTCTTC.

Here the CDR3 DNA reads TGTGCCAGCAGTTACGACAGGGTGGACACTGAAGCTTTCTTT. It specifies CASSYDRVDTEAFF. The chain is built from TRBV6-6 and TRBJ1-1, with 7 bases that match TRBD1. Looked up from germline, CDR1 is MNHNY and CDR2 is SVGAGI (reference sequence). V was clipped by 2 bases and J by 3 bases; unmatched bases: 3. The CDR3 runs 14 residues.

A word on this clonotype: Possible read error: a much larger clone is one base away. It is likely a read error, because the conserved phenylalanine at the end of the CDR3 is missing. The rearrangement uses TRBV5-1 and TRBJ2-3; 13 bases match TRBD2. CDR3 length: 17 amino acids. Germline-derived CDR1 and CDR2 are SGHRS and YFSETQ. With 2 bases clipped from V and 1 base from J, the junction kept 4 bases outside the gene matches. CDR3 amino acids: CASSLGLAGVRTDTQYL. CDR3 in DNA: TGCGCCAGCAGCTTAGGACTAGCGGGGGTTCGCACAGATACGCAGTATTTG.

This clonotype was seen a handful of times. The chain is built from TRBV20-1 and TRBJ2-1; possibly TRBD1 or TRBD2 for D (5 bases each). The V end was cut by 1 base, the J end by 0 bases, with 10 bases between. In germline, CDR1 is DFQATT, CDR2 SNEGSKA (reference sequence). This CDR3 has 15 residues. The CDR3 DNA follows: TGCAGTGCTAGAGCGGCAGGGAGCTCCTACAATGAGCAGTTCTTC. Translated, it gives CSARAAGSSYNEQFF.

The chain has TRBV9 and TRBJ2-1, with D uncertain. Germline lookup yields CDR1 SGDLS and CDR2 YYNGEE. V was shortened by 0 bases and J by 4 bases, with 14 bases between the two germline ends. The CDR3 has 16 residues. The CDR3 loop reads CASSVGGGNSYNEQFF. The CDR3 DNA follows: TGTGCCAGCAGCGTAGGAGGTGGGAATTCTTACAATGAGCAGTTCTTC.

Here the CDR3 reads CASSPDSGGTYEQYF. The CDR3 DNA reads as TGTGCCAGCAGCCCGGATTCAGGGGGAACCTACGAGCAGTACTTC. The V and J genes are TRBV27 and TRBJ2-7; 7 nucleotides match TRBD1. Germline CDR1 MNHEY, CDR2 SMNVEV (reference sequence). The CDR3 is made up of 15 amino acids. The junction had 10 bases not matched to a gene; V was cut back by 6 bases and J by 2 bases.

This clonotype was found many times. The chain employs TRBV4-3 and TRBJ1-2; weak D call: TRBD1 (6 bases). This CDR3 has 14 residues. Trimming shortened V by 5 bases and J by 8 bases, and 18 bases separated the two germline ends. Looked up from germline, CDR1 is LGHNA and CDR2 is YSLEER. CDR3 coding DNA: TGCGCCAGCAGCAAAGGGACGGTTGGGGGCGGCTACACCTTC. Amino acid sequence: CASSKGTVGGGYTF.

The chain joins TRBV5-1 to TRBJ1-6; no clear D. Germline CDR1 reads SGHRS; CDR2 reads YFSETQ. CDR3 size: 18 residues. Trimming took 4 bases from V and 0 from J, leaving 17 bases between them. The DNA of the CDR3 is TGCGCCAGCAGCACCGAAGGACGGGCGAGCTCCTATAATTCACCCCTCCACTTT. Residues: CASSTEGRASSYNSPLHF.

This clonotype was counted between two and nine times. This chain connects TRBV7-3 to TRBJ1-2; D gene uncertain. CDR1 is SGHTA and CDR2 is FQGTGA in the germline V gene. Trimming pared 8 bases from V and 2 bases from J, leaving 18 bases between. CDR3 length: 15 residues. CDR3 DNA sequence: TGTGCCAGCGCCACGGAGGGAACAAACAACTATGGCTACACCTTC. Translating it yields CASATEGTNNYGYTF.

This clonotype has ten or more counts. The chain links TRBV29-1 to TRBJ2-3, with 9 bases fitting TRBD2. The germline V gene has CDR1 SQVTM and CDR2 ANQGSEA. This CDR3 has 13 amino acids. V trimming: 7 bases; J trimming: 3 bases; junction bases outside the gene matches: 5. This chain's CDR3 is CSDLSGGTDTQYF. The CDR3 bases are TGCAGCGATCTTAGCGGGGGTACAGATACGCAGTATTTT.

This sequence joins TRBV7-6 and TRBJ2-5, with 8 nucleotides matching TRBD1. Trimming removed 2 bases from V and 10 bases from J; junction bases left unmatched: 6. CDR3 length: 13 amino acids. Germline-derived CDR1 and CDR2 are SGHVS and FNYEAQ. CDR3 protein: CASSLPGQGRQYF. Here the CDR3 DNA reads TGTGCCAGCAGCTTACCCGGACAGGGACGCCAGTACTTC.

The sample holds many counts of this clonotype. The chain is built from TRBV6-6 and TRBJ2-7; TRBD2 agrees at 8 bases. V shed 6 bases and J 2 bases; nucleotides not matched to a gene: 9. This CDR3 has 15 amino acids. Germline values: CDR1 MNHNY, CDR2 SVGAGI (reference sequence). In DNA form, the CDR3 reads TGTGCCAGCAGGGACACCGGGAGGGATGCCTACGAGCAGTACTTC. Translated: CASRDTGRDAYEQYF.

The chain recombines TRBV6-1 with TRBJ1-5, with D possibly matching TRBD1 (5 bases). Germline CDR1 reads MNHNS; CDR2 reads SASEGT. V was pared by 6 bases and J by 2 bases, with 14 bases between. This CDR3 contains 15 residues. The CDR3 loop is CASRTAGGGNQPQHF. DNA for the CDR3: TGTGCCAGCAGGACTGCGGGGGGTGGCAATCAGCCCCAGCATTTT.

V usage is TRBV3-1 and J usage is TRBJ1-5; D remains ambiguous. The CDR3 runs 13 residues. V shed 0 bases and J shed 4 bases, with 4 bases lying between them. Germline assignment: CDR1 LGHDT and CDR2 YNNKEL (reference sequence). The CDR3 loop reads CASSQDQNQPQHF. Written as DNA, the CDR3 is TGTGCCAGCAGCCAAGACCAGAATCAGCCCCAGCATTTT.